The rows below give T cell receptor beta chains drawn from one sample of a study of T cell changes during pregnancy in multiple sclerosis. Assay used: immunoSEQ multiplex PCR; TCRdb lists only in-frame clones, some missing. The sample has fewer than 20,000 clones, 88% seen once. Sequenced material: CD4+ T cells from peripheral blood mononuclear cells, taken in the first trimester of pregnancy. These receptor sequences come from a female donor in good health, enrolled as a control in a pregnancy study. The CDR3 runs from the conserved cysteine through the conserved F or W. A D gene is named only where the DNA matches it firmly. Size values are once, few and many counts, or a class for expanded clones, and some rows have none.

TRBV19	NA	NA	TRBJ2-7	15	TGTGCCAGTAGTATAGGTGCGGGGAGCTCCTACGAGCAGTACTTC	CASSIGAGSSYEQYF
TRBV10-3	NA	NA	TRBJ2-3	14	TGTGCCATCAGTGAGTTGGGCCTCACAGATACGCAGTATTTT	CAISELGLTDTQYF
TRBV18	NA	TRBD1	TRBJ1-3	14	TGTGCCAGCTCACCGGGGACAGCTGGAAACACCATATATTTT	CASSPGTAGNTIYF
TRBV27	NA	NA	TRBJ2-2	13	TGTGCCAGCAGTTTAAATCGAGCCGGGGAGCTGTTTTTT	CASSLNRAGELFF
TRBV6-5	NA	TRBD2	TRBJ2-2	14	TGTGCCAGCAGTCTAGAGCGGGGCCTCGGGGAGCTGTTTTTT	CASSLERGLGELFF
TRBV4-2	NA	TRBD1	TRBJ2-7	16	TGTGCCAGCAGCCTTGGGACAGGCCAAGCGTCCTACGAGCAGTACTTC	CASSLGTGQASYEQYF
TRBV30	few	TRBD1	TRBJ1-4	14	TGTGCCTGGAGCGAGGGACAGGGGAACGAAAAACTGTTTTTT	CAWSEGQGNEKLFF
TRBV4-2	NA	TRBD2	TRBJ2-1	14	TGTGCCAGCAGCCCCGGACTAGCCGGTAGTGAGCAGTTCTTC	CASSPGLAGSEQFF
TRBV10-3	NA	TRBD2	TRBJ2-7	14	TGTGCCATCAGTGAACTAGCGGGAATCGGCGAGCAGTACTTC	CAISELAGIGEQYF
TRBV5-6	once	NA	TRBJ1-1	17	TGTGCCAGCAGCTTGGTCAGTGGGCCAGGGATGAACACTGAAGCTTTCTTT	CASSLVSGPGMNTEAFF
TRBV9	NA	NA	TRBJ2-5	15	TGTGCCAGCAGCGTAGCTTCTGACAGACAAGAGACCCAGTACTTC	CASSVASDRQETQYF
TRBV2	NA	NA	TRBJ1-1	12	TGTGCCAGCAGTTACAGGGAGTATGAAGCTTTCTTT	CASSYREYEAFF
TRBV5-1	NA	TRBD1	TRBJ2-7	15	TGCGCCAGCAGCGTATCCGGGACAGTGAGCTACGAGCAGTACTTC	CASSVSGTVSYEQYF
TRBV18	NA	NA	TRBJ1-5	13	TGTGCCAGCTCACCTACGGAGAATCAGCCCCAGCATTTT	CASSPTENQPQHF
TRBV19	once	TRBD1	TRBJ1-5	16	TGTGCCAGTAGTATAGCCCCGACAGGGTCGTCTCAGCCCCAGCATTTT	CASSIAPTGSSQPQHF
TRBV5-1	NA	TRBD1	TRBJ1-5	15	TGCGCCAGCAGCTTGGGGGACAGTAGCAATCAGCCCCAGCATTTT	CASSLGDSSNQPQHF